The 2 T cell receptor beta chains reported below all come from one sample, sequenced in a study of CD8+ T cells in alopecia areata. cDNA reverse transcribed from extracted RNA served as the sequencing template. Sequenced by immunoSEQ multiplex PCR; TCRdb stores in-frame clones only, minus some. This table holds about 64,000 clones, around 42% found once. Treatment reported: oral pan-JAK inhibitor, 5-10 mg twice daily. Sequences were derived from CD8+ T cells sorted from blood, sampled at approximately week 36, from a patient treated with tofacitinib. The source is a human donor with alopecia areata.

The table lists this clone with a count of one. V and J are TRBV9 and TRBJ2-3, with D possibly TRBD1 on 5 matching bases. CDR1 and CDR2 from the germline V gene are SGDLS and YYNGEE. Trimming cost V 4 bases and J 0 bases, with 6 bases left between them. The CDR3 runs to 13 residues. Here the CDR3 DNA reads TGTGCCAGCAGCCAGGGTAGCACAGATACGCAGTATTTT. It is translated as CASSQGSTDTQYF.

V usage is TRBV4-1 and J usage is TRBJ2-1; TRBD1 might be the D (6 bases). The CDR3 length is 16 residues. The germline V and J ends were trimmed by 1 base and 6 bases, with 16 bases remaining between them. Germline loops: CDR1 MGHRA, CDR2 YSYEKL. CDR3 residues: CASSQAFRQVINEQFF. CDR3 sequence (DNA): TGCGCCAGCAGCCAAGCTTTCCGACAGGTAATCAATGAGCAGTTCTTC.